This T cell receptor (beta chain) emerged from a study of blood T cell repertoires in COVID-19. Assay used: immunoSEQ multiplex PCR; TCRdb lists only in-frame clones, some missing. The data show around 150,000 clones, with around 85% seen just once and about 3.5% held by the top ten. The J segment lost 1 base and the V segment lost 1 base, leaving 0 bases of the junction unmatched. This CDR3 contains 15 residues. Germline V gene sequence: CDR1 LGHDT, CDR2 YNNKEL (reference sequence). This chain uses TRBV3-1 (or the pseudogene TRBV3-2) with TRBJ2-3; 9 positions match TRBD2. The sequencing sample was made of peripheral blood. The source of this sequence is a human donor with acute or convalescent COVID-19. The donor label of this sample is uncertain. CDR3 in amino acids: CASSQGTSGTDTQYF. CDR3 sequence (DNA): TGTGCCAGCAGCCAAGGGACTAGCGGCACAGATACGCAGTATTTT.